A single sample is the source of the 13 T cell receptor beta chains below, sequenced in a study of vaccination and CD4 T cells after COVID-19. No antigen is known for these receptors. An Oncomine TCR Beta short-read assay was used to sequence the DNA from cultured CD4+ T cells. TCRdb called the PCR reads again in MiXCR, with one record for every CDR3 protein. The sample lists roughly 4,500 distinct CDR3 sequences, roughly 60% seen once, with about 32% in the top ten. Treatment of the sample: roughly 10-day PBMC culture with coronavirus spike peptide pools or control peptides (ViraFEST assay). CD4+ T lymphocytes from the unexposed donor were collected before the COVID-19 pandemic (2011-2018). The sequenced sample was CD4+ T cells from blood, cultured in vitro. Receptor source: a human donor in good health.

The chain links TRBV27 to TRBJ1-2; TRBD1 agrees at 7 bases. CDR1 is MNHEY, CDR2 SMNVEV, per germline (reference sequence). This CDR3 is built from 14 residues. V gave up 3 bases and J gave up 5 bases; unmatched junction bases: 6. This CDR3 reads CASSFVGQTYGYTF. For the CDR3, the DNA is TGTGCCAGCAGTTTTGTGGGACAGACTTATGGCTACACCTTC.

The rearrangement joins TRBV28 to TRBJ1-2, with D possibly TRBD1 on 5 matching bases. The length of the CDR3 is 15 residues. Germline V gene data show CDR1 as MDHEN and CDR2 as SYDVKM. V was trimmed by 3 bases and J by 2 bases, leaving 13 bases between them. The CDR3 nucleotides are TGTGCCAGCAGTTTGTCTCCCAGGGTCAACTATGGCTACACCTTC. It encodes CASSLSPRVNYGYTF.

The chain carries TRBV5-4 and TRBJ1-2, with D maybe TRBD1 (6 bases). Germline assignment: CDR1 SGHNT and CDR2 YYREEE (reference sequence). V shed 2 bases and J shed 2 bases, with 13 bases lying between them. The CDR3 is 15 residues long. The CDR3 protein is CASSFSSGQNYGYTF. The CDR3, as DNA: TGTGCCAGCAGCTTCTCGTCTGGACAGAACTATGGCTACACCTTC.

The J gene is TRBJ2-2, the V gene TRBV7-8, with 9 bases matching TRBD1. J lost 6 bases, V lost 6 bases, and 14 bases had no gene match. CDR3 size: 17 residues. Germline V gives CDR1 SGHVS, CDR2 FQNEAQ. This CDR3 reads CASRGDRDRVLAGELFF. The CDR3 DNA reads TGTGCCAGCAGGGGAGACCGGGACAGGGTCTTGGCCGGGGAGCTGTTTTTT.

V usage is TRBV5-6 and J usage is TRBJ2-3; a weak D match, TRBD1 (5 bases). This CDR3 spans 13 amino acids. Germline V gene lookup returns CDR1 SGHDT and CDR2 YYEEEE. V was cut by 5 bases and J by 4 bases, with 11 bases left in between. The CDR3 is CASSRREADTQYF. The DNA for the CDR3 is TGTGCCAGCAGTCGCAGGGAAGCAGATACGCAGTATTTT.

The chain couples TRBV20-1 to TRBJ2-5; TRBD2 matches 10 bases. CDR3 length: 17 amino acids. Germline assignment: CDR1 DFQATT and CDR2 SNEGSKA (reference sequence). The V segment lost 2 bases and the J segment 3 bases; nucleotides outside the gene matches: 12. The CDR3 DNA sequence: TGCAGTGCTAGACCTCCTCACCTCGGACTAGCGGAAGAGACCCAGTACTTC. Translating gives CSARPPHLGLAEETQYF.

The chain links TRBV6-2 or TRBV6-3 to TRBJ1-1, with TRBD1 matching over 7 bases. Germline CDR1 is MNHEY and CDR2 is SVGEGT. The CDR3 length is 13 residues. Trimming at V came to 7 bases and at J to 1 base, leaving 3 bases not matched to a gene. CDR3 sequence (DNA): TGTGCCAGCAAAGGGACAGCGAACACTGAAGCTTTCTTT. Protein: CASKGTANTEAFF.

The CDR3 coding sequence is TGTGCCAGCAGTTACTCGATACCAGGGAGCTCCTATAATTCACCCCTCCACTTT. Translated: CASSYSIPGSSYNSPLHF. V gene TRBV6-5 combines with J gene TRBJ1-6, with D possibly TRBD1 on 5 matching bases. Trimming left V 0 bases short and J 0 bases short, with 12 bases between. The CDR3 has 18 amino acids. The germline gives CDR1 MNHEY, CDR2 SVGAGI.

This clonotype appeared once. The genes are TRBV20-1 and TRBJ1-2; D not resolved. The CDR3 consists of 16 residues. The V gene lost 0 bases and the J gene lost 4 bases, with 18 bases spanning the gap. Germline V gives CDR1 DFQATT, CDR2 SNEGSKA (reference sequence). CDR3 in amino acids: CSARDRWASELYGYTF. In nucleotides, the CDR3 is TGCAGTGCTAGAGATCGATGGGCCAGCGAACTCTATGGCTACACCTTC.

CDR3 DNA sequence: TGCAGCGTTGGGGTTAGCACAGATACGCAGTATTTT. This codes for CSVGVSTDTQYF. The gene calls are TRBV29-1 and TRBJ2-3; D ambiguous. V dropped 4 bases and J dropped 0 bases, with 5 bases sitting between them. The V gene's germline CDR1 is SQVTM and CDR2 ANQGSEA. The CDR3 contains 12 residues.

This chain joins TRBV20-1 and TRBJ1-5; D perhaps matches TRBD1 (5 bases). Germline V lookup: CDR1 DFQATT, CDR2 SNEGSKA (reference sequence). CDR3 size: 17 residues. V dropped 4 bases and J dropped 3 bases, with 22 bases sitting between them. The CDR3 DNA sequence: TGCAGTGCTATGGTACATAAGGGGTCGGCACACAATCAGCCCCAGCATTTT. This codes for CSAMVHKGSAHNQPQHF.

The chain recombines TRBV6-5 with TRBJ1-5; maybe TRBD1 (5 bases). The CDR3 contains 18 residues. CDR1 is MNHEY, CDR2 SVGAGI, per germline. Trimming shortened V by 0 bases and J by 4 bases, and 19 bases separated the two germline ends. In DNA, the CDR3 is TGTGCCAGCAGTTACTCGATAACCCAGGGAGGGAAGAATCAGCCCCAGCATTTT. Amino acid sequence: CASSYSITQGGKNQPQHF.

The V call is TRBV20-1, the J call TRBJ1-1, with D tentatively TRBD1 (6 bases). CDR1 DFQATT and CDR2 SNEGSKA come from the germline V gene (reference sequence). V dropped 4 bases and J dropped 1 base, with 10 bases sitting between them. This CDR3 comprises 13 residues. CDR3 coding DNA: TGCAGTGCTAAAGTAGGGGGGAACACTGAAGCTTTCTTT. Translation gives CSAKVGGNTEAFF.